The rows below give T cell receptor beta chains drawn from one sample of a study of regulatory T cells in long-lasting Graves disease. TCRdb processed the multiplex PCR reads anew with MiXCR; each CDR3 protein has one entry. The sample has roughly 500,000 distinct CDR3 sequences; around 12% are singletons. Separately, the same data were catalogued under a study of T cells in Graves' hyperthyroidism and ophthalmopathy.

The sample consisted of peripheral blood mononuclear cells (PBMCs), taken at new diagnosis, from a patient treated with antithyroid drugs. The receptors come from a woman between 25 and 40 years old with Graves disease. Both conserved end residues are part of each CDR3. A D gene is named only where the DNA matches it firmly. Clone size is not always given. Where it is, it says once, few, many or a class for expanded clones.

TRBV29-1	15	TRBJ2-5	many	TRBD1	CSVSPGTGRSETQYF	TGCAGCGTTTCACCCGGGACAGGGAGGTCGGAGACCCAGTACTTC
TRBV24-1	14	TRBJ1-2	few	-	CATSDWGLNYGYTF	TGTGCCACTTCGGACTGGGGGTTGAACTATGGCTACACCTTC
TRBV7-2	15	TRBJ2-7	many	-	CASSLGPGAAYEQYF	TGTGCCAGCAGCTTAGGTCCAGGGGCTGCCTACGAGCAGTACTTC
TRBV2	14	TRBJ1-6	many	-	CASSVSRDNSPLHF	TGTGCCAGCAGTGTGTCCAGGGACAATTCACCCCTCCACTTT
TRBV2	14	TRBJ2-2	many	-	CASTVTPGERELFF	TGTGCCAGCACTGTGACTCCCGGGGAACGGGAGCTGTTTTTT
TRBV20-1	15	TRBJ2-1	few	-	CSAGGPLFESNEQFF	TGCAGTGCTGGGGGCCCGCTATTCGAGAGCAATGAGCAGTTCTTC
TRBV5-6	15	TRBJ1-2	few	-	CASSLVGREAYGYTF	TGTGCCAGCAGCTTGGTCGGCAGGGAGGCCTATGGCTACACCTTC
TRBV6-1	15	TRBJ2-7	many	TRBD2	CASSALSSGAYEQYF	TGTGCCAGCAGTGCCCTGTCTAGCGGGGCCTACGAGCAGTACTTC
TRBV28	15	TRBJ2-5	many	-	CASVGGGRLGETQYF	TGTGCCAGCGTGGGCGGGGGCAGGTTAGGGGAGACCCAGTACTTC
TRBV6-2/TRBV6-3	11	TRBJ1-2	-	-	CASRASDGYTF	TGTGCCAGCCGGGCCTCGGATGGCTACACCTTC
TRBV11-3	15	TRBJ2-5	many	TRBD1	CASSLGYRGVETQYF	TGTGCCAGCAGCTTAGGCTACAGGGGAGTGGAGACCCAGTACTTC
TRBV7-7	16	TRBJ2-5	-	-	CASSPLAGPPGETQYF	TGTGCCAGCAGCCCCTTGGCGGGACCTCCGGGAGAGACCCAGTACTTC
TRBV7-9	14	TRBJ2-1	many	-	CASSSPDIYNEQFF	TGTGCCAGCAGCTCCCCGGACATCTACAATGAGCAGTTCTTC
TRBV6-1	18	TRBJ1-1	many	-	CASSAQSRTSGSRKKAFF	TGTGCCAGCAGTGCTCAAAGTCGGACTTCCGGCTCTCGGAAAAAAGCTTTCTTT
TRBV15	15	TRBJ2-5	many	TRBD2	CATSRDLAVKETQYF	TGTGCCACCAGCAGAGATCTAGCGGTGAAAGAGACCCAGTACTTC
TRBV7-3	15	TRBJ1-1	many	-	CASSLIRRENTEAFF	TGTGCCAGCAGCTTAATCAGGCGGGAGAACACTGAAGCTTTCTTT
TRBV7-6	16	TRBJ2-1	-	-	CASSLLRPSSYNEQFF	TGTGCCAGCAGCTTACTCCGACCGAGCTCCTACAATGAGCAGTTCTTC
TRBV4-1	16	TRBJ1-1	many	TRBD1	CASSQESRGKGGYAFF	TGCGCCAGCAGCCAAGAATCCCGTGGGAAAGGGGGCTATGCTTTCTTT
TRBV5-1	16	TRBJ2-1	many	-	CASSWGSGAPGREQFF	TGCGCCAGCAGCTGGGGGTCAGGGGCCCCAGGACGTGAGCAGTTCTTC
TRBV2	12	TRBJ1-4	many	-	CASSEGPEKLFF	TGTGCCAGCAGTGAGGGGCCCGAAAAACTGTTTTTT
TRBV24-1	12	TRBJ1-2	many	-	CATSGAVDGYTF	TGTGCCACCAGTGGGGCAGTCGATGGCTACACCTTC
TRBV20-1	13	TRBJ2-6	many	-	CSARGAGANVLTF	TGCAGTGCTAGAGGGGCTGGGGCCAACGTCCTGACTTTC
TRBV14	17	TRBJ2-7	-	TRBD1	CASSPTGMNLKAYEQYF	TGTGCCAGCAGCCCGACAGGGATGAACCTCAAGGCCTACGAGCAGTACTTC
TRBV3-1	16	TRBJ2-1	many	-	CASSPVPGSSYNEQFF	TGTGCCAGCAGCCCCGTACCGGGGAGCTCCTACAATGAGCAGTTCTTC
TRBV28	14	TRBJ2-7	many	TRBD1	CASRRTGHHYEQYF	TGTGCCAGCAGACGGACAGGACATCACTACGAGCAGTACTTC
TRBV5-1	19	TRBJ2-7	-	-	CASSQGLQHRDILSYEQYF	TGCGCCAGCAGCCAAGGTCTGCAACACCGGGACATTCTCTCCTACGAGCAGTACTTC
TRBV27	13	TRBJ2-7	few	-	CASSSSIVAEQYF	TGTGCCAGCAGTTCATCGATAGTCGCCGAGCAGTACTTC
TRBV27	15	TRBJ2-1	many	TRBD2	CASSYLGLAGNEQFF	TGTGCCAGCAGTTACCTGGGGCTAGCGGGCAATGAGCAGTTCTTC
TRBV24-1	16	TRBJ2-2	few	-	CATSDAGTPNTGELFF	TGTGCCACCAGTGATGCCGGGACGCCGAACACCGGGGAGCTGTTTTTT
TRBV29-1	13	TRBJ1-2	-	TRBD1	CSVTTNRGRGYTF	TGCAGCGTCACCACTAACAGGGGGCGAGGCTACACCTTC
TRBV18	13	TRBJ2-1	many	-	CASSPNWFNEQFF	TGTGCCAGCTCACCAAACTGGTTCAATGAGCAGTTCTTC
TRBV11-1	17	TRBJ2-5	many	TRBD1	CASSDPVRQGLGETQYF	TGTGCCAGCAGCGATCCTGTTCGACAGGGGTTGGGGGAGACCCAGTACTTC
TRBV2	11	TRBJ1-1	many	-	CASRGVAEAFF	TGTGCCAGCAGAGGGGTCGCTGAAGCTTTCTTT
TRBV2	14	TRBJ2-5	many	-	CASSEDAPAETQYF	TGTGCCAGCAGTGAGGACGCGCCAGCTGAGACCCAGTACTTC
TRBV7-9	18	TRBJ2-2	many	-	CASSLVHLGGFGTGELFF	TGTGCCAGCAGCTTAGTGCATCTCGGGGGTTTCGGCACCGGGGAGCTGTTTTTT
TRBV20-1	13	TRBJ2-3	-	-	CSAGLTGTDTQYF	TGCAGTGCAGGATTAACGGGCACAGATACGCAGTATTTT
TRBV27	15	TRBJ2-1	many	TRBD2	CASSSGLAGEGEQFF	TGTGCCAGCAGTTCAGGACTAGCGGGAGAAGGTGAGCAGTTCTTC
TRBV12-3/TRBV12-4	14	TRBJ2-5	many	TRBD2	CASSFRGGQETQYF	TGTGCCAGCAGTTTCCGGGGGGGACAAGAGACCCAGTACTTC
TRBV11-2	14	TRBJ2-1	many	-	CASSFRQDNNEQFF	TGTGCCAGCAGCTTTAGGCAGGACAACAATGAGCAGTTCTTC
TRBV6-1	13	TRBJ1-1	many	-	CASKARGNTEAFF	TGTGCCAGCAAAGCCAGGGGGAACACTGAAGCTTTCTTT
TRBV19	12	TRBJ2-2	few	-	CASAWGTGELFF	TGTGCCAGCGCATGGGGCACCGGGGAGCTGTTTTTT
TRBV12-3/TRBV12-4	15	TRBJ2-7	many	TRBD2	CASSLEGLAGFEQYF	TGTGCCAGCAGTTTAGAGGGACTAGCGGGTTTCGAGCAGTACTTC
TRBV7-9	16	TRBJ2-2	few	-	CASSLLGRAVTGELFF	TGTGCCAGCAGCTTATTAGGCAGGGCGGTCACCGGGGAGCTGTTTTTT
TRBV3-1	17	TRBJ2-1	many	-	CASSQPSTEPLGNEQFF	TGTGCCAGCAGCCAACCATCGACGGAGCCCCTCGGAAATGAGCAGTTCTTC
TRBV18	14	TRBJ1-2	many	TRBD1	CASSSGTGRYGYTF	TGTGCCAGCAGCTCAGGGACAGGGCGCTATGGCTACACCTTC
TRBV18	14	TRBJ2-3	many	TRBD1	CASSWTGAPDTQYF	TGTGCCAGCTCTTGGACAGGGGCGCCAGATACGCAGTATTTT
TRBV7-3	13	TRBJ1-1	many	-	CASSLFPPEQAFF	TGTGCCAGCAGCTTATTTCCCCCGGAGCAAGCTTTCTTT